This T cell receptor beta chain was recorded in a study of blood T cell repertoires in COVID-19. Here immunoSEQ multiplex PCR was the method, and the copy in TCRdb shows in-frame clones only, minus some. This table has roughly 500,000 clones, about nine tenths appearing once. CDR1 is SNHLY, CDR2 FYNNEI, per germline. The CDR3 loop spans 11 amino acids. V lost 1 base, J lost 11 bases, and 8 bases lay in between. The gene calls are TRBV2 and TRBJ1-1, with D tentatively TRBD1 (6 bases). Sequencing was performed on PBMCs or T cells enriched from blood (not recorded which). This sequence was found in a woman aged 55-69 years who had recovered from COVID-19. CDR3 region: CASSEDRVAFF. The CDR3 coding sequence is TGTGCCAGCAGTGAAGACAGGGTGGCTTTCTTT.